The sample holds a few counts of the clone carrying this T cell receptor beta chain. No antigen is known for it. This sample was included in a study of T-cell reconstitution after alpha-beta-depleted transplantation in children. General study results and limits: Reports say that about two months after transplant, the alpha-beta T cells came out of several hundred graft clones that had expanded. Elevated TCRbeta diversity at day 60 was traced, in some patients, to surviving recipient T cells and thymic progenitors.

Using unique molecular identifiers, the investigators prepared the TCRbeta library. TCRdb used MiXCR to reprocess the PCR reads, holding one entry per CDR3 protein. The sample yields about 250,000 distinct CDR3 sequences, 20% to 30% seen once. The receptor comes from a female patient aged 2-15 years who had a stem cell transplant for congenital amegakaryocytic thrombocytopenia, so the T cells may come from the graft donor. This specimen consisted of PBMCs, mostly from graft donor cells, obtained 360 days after TCRalphabeta/CD19-depleted stem cell transplant.

CDR3 sequence reads: CAVSRTGLAVGTDTQYF. The DNA of the CDR3 is TGTGCCGTTTCCAGAACCGGACTAGCAGTAGGCACAGATACGCAGTATTTT. The V gene is TRBV24-1, the J gene TRBJ2-3, with 8 bases fitting TRBD2. After removal of 12 bases from V and 1 base from J, the junction contained 17 bases not matched to a gene. Germline loops: CDR1 KGHDR, CDR2 SFDVKD. The CDR3 contains 17 residues.